One sample yielded the 21 T cell receptor beta chains listed below, sequenced in a study of identical twins. TCRdb reprocessed the 5' RACE reads with MiXCR, giving one entry per CDR3 protein. This table has a few hundred thousand distinct CDR3 sequences, roughly 20% appearing once. Sequencing input: naive T cells sorted from blood. The source of these receptors is a middle-aged man in good health.

This clonotype was seen at least ten times. The rearrangement links TRBV4-2 to TRBJ2-5; D is perhaps TRBD2 (7 bases). From germline, CDR1 is LGHNA and CDR2 YNFKEQ. V was clipped by 4 bases and J by 4 bases, with 13 bases between them. The CDR3 contains 14 residues. The CDR3 nucleotides are TGTGCCAGCAGCCGTCGGGGGGCCATAGAGACCCAGTACTTC. Translated, it gives CASSRRGAIETQYF.

This clonotype came up a few times. The CDR3 is CASSWSRDTQYF. The CDR3 DNA reads as TGTGCCAGCAGTTGGAGCAGGGATACGCAGTATTTT. This chain joins TRBV28 and TRBJ2-3, with D uncertain. The CDR3 loop spans 12 amino acids. The germline CDR1 and CDR2 sequences are MDHEN and SYDVKM. V lost 4 bases to trimming and J lost 6 bases, with 8 bases between them.

The chain carries TRBV5-1 and TRBJ2-7, with TRBD1 identical over 7 bases. Germline-derived CDR1 and CDR2 are SGHRS and YFSETQ. V gave up 4 bases and J gave up 4 bases; unmatched junction bases: 8. CDR3 length: 14 amino acids. The CDR3, as DNA: TGCGCCAGCAGCAAACCGGGACAGTCATACGAGCAGTACTTC. Amino acid sequence: CASSKPGQSYEQYF.

About this clonotype itself: Being one base from a much bigger clone, this may be a read error. The V and J genes are TRBV6-6 and TRBJ2-7; 7 positions match TRBD1. V shed 5 bases, J shed 6 bases, and the junction held 1 base outside the gene matches. The V gene's germline CDR1 is MNHNY and CDR2 SVGAGI (reference sequence). The CDR3 is 11 amino acids. The DNA of the CDR3 is TGTGCCAGCAGTACAGGGGCCGAGCAGTACTTC. Its translation: CASSTGAEQYF.

There are a few counts of this clonotype. The chain recombines TRBV7-2 with TRBJ2-2; 8 nucleotides align to TRBD2. Trimming took 2 bases from V and 3 from J; bases not matched to a gene: 8. The germline V gene has CDR1 SGHTA and CDR2 FQGNSA. The CDR3 is 17 amino acids. Here the CDR3 reads CASSLTEAGVYTGELFF. The CDR3 DNA follows: TGTGCCAGCAGCTTAACGGAAGCGGGGGTGTACACCGGGGAGCTGTTTTTT.

This chain uses TRBV4-2 with TRBJ2-3, with a possible D match to TRBD2 (5 bases). Germline V gene lookup returns CDR1 LGHNA and CDR2 YNFKEQ. The CDR3 is made up of 14 amino acids. V dropped 0 bases and J dropped 5 bases, with 9 bases sitting between them. The CDR3 sequence: CASSQELGIDTQYF. CDR3 nucleotide sequence: TGTGCCAGCAGCCAAGAACTAGGTATAGATACGCAGTATTTT.

The rearrangement uses TRBV13 and TRBJ2-1; 14 bases match TRBD2. Germline lookup yields CDR1 PRHDT and CDR2 FYEKMQ (reference sequence). This CDR3 contains 16 residues. The ends lost 0 bases at V and 8 bases at J; junction bases unmatched: 3. CDR3 bases: TGTGCCAGCAGCTTAGGAGGGACTAGCGGGAGTTATGAGCAGTTCTTC. Translated, it gives CASSLGGTSGSYEQFF.

The V gene is TRBV27, the J gene TRBJ1-4, with a possible D match to TRBD1 (6 bases). The germline V gene has CDR1 MNHEY and CDR2 SMNVEV (reference sequence). The V end lost 2 bases, the J end lost 8 bases, and 15 bases lay between the germline ends. The CDR3 has 15 residues. In DNA form, the CDR3 reads TGTGCCAGCAGTTTAAAGGGGGGCCTCGGGGAAAAACTGTTTTTT. This gives the protein CASSLKGGLGEKLFF.

The rearrangement uses TRBV20-1 and TRBJ2-1; unclear D gene. The CDR3 sequence is 16 residues long. CDR1 DFQATT and CDR2 SNEGSKA come from the germline V gene (reference sequence). The V gene lost 0 bases and the J gene lost 2 bases, with 14 bases spanning the gap. The CDR3 spells CSARDLGSQAYNEQFF. DNA of the CDR3: TGCAGTGCTAGAGATCTTGGGTCCCAGGCCTACAATGAGCAGTTCTTC.

The CDR3 is CASSLAKGVNEKLFF. CDR3 nucleotide sequence: TGCGCCAGCAGCTTGGCTAAGGGGGTTAATGAAAAACTGTTTTTT. This rearrangement joins TRBV5-1 to TRBJ1-4, with a weak D call TRBD1 (6 bases). V was pared by 0 bases and J by 4 bases, with 10 bases between. Germline-derived CDR1 and CDR2 are SGHRS and YFSETQ. The CDR3 has 15 residues. The whole variable domain, remainder taken from reference TRBV5-1 and TRBJ1-4, is KAGVTQTPRYLIKTRGQQVTLSCSPISGHRSVSWYQQTPGQGLQFLFEYFSETQRNKGNFPGRFSGRQFSNSRSEMNVSTLELGDSALYLCASSLAKGVNEKLFFGSGTQLSVL.

This clonotype was seen ten or more times. This chain connects TRBV20-1 to TRBJ1-2; maybe TRBD1 (5 bases). This CDR3 has 13 amino acids. V lost 3 bases and J 6 bases, leaving 14 bases between the germline ends. Germline CDR1 is DFQATT and CDR2 is SNEGSKA (reference sequence). Here the CDR3 DNA reads TGCAGTGCTAGTCCCCCAGGGAGGCATGGCTACACCTTC. This codes for CSASPPGRHGYTF.

The J gene is TRBJ2-2, the V gene TRBV10-3; D remains ambiguous. CDR1 and CDR2 (germline): ENHRY, SYGVKD. CDR3 size: 11 residues. The V gene lost 4 bases and the J gene lost 5 bases, with 2 bases spanning the gap. CDR3 DNA: TGTGCCATCAGTGTAACCGGGGAGCTGTTTTTT. This encodes CAISVTGELFF.

There are a few counts of this clonotype. J is TRBJ1-1 and V is TRBV6-1; tentative D call: TRBD1 (6 bases). Germline CDR1 MNHNS, CDR2 SASEGT. The V end was cut by 7 bases, the J end by 4 bases, with 19 bases between. The CDR3 covers 15 residues. For the CDR3, the DNA is TGTGCCAGCACCAACGGGGGGGGCATCGGCACTGAAGCTTTCTTT. This translates into CASTNGGGIGTEAFF.

V and J are TRBV12-3 or TRBV12-4 and TRBJ1-4; 8 bases map to TRBD1. This CDR3 region has 15 residues. V lost 6 bases and J lost 7; bases outside the gene matches: 10. CDR3 nucleotide sequence: TGTGCCAGCAGCGGACAGGGTGGGAGTCTTGAAAAACTGTTTTTT. Translation: CASSGQGGSLEKLFF.

This clonotype showed up many times. V is TRBV12-3 or TRBV12-4 and J is TRBJ2-1, with D unresolved. Trimming took 4 bases from V and 8 from J, leaving 6 bases between them. This CDR3 has 11 amino acids. The CDR3 nucleotides are TGTGCCAGCAGTTCGACACATGAGCAGTTCTTC. It encodes CASSSTHEQFF.

The rearrangement uses TRBV11-1 and TRBJ2-3, with a possible D match to TRBD1 (6 bases). Germline V gene sequence: CDR1 SGHAT, CDR2 FQDESV (reference sequence). The V gene lost 2 bases and the J gene lost 5 bases, with 23 bases spanning the gap. The CDR3 extends over 18 amino acids. DNA of the CDR3: TGTGCCAGCAGCTTATGGGGATTGACCGGGACACCTGGAGATACGCAGTATTTT. Translation gives CASSLWGLTGTPGDTQYF.

The V call is TRBV20-1, the J call TRBJ2-1; tentatively, D is TRBD2 (6 bases). Trimming shortened V by 1 base and J by 10 bases, and 23 bases separated the two germline ends. The CDR3 loop spans 16 amino acids. The V gene's germline CDR1 is DFQATT and CDR2 SNEGSKA (reference sequence). The CDR3 protein is CSARGEASNRREEQFF. For the CDR3, the DNA is TGCAGTGCTAGAGGGGAGGCTAGCAATAGAAGGGAGGAGCAGTTCTTC.

This clonotype came up a few times. V gene TRBV7-9 combines with J gene TRBJ1-2, with a possible D match to TRBD1 (6 bases). Deletions cut 7 bases from V and 1 base from J, with 13 bases between. The CDR3 loop spans 14 amino acids. Germline V gene data show CDR1 as SEHNR and CDR2 as FQNEAQ (reference sequence). The CDR3 region is CASTTGQFNYGYTF. The CDR3 DNA reads as TGTGCCAGCACAACCGGACAGTTTAACTATGGCTACACCTTC.

At least ten counts were recorded for this clonotype. The rearrangement links TRBV9 to TRBJ2-1, with 7 bases matching TRBD1. CDR3 length equals 15 residues. Germline assignment: CDR1 SGDLS and CDR2 YYNGEE. Trimming at V came to 0 bases and at J to 4 bases, leaving 4 bases not matched to a gene. CDR3 coding DNA: TGTGCCAGCAGCGTAGGGACAGGCCTATACAATGAGCAGTTCTTC. Translated, it gives CASSVGTGLYNEQFF.

This clonotype came up a few times. The V and J genes are TRBV24-1 and TRBJ2-2; 9 bases map to TRBD2. The CDR3 totals 15 residues. The germline V gene has CDR1 KGHDR and CDR2 SFDVKD. The V segment lost 4 bases and the J segment 6 bases; nucleotides outside the gene matches: 5. The CDR3 coding sequence is TGTGCCACCAGTGAACCTAGCGGGACCGCCGGGGAGCTGTTTTTT. The encoded protein is CATSEPSGTAGELFF.

This chain links TRBV5-1 with TRBJ2-7, with 7 bases identical to TRBD2. The V segment lost 5 bases and the J segment 9 bases; nucleotides outside the gene matches: 14. CDR1 is SGHRS and CDR2 is YFSETQ in the germline V gene. The CDR3 sequence is 14 residues long. The DNA for the CDR3 is TGCGCCAGCAGTTTAGCGGGCGCCGTCGTCGGGCAGTACTTC. The encoded protein is CASSLAGAVVGQYF.